The present TCR beta chain was sequenced within a study of blood T cell repertoires in COVID-19. Study in general: The study drew acute and convalescent COVID-19 samples from the United States, Italy and Spain.

Original data processing: Researchers report that nucleated cell counts were estimated from reference gene primer amplification. This table comes from immunoSEQ multiplex PCR, and its TCRdb copy is limited to in-frame clones, with some not included. V and J calls and clone size are those listed in that table; D and trimming were worked out from the DNA. The sample has about 100,000 clones, about 90% seen once; the top ten hold approximately 5%. The clonotype comes from a human donor in a cohort sampled during active COVID-19. Sequenced input: peripheral blood.

CDR3 loop: CASRLQIKRGNTGELFF. CDR3 DNA sequence: TGCGCCAGCAGACTGCAGATCAAGCGGGGGAACACCGGGGAGCTGTTTTTT. The gene calls are TRBV5-1 and TRBJ2-2; 7 nucleotides align to TRBD2. This CDR3 is built from 17 residues. Germline V gives CDR1 SGHRS, CDR2 YFSETQ. The ends lost 5 bases at V and 1 base at J; junction bases unmatched: 11.